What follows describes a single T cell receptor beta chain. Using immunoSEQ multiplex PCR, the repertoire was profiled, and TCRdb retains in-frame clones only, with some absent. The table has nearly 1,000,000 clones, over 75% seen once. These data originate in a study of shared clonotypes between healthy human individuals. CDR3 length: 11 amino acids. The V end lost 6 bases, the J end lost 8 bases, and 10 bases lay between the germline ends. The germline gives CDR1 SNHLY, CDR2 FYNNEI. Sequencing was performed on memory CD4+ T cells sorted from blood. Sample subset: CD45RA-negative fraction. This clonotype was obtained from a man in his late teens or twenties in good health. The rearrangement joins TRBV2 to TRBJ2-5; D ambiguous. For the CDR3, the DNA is TGTGCCAGCAGCGCCGAGGCCACCCAGTACTTC. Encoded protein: CASSAEATQYF.